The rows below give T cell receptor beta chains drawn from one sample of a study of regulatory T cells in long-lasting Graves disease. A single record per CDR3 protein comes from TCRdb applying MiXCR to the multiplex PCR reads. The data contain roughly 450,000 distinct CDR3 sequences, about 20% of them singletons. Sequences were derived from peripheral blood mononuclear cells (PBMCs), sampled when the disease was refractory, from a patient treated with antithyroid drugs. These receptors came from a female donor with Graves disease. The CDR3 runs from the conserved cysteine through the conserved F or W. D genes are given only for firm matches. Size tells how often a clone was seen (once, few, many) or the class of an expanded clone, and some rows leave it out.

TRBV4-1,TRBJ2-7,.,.,TGCGCCAGCAGTCCCCTGGGGGGGGCCACCTACGAGCAGTACTTC,CASSPLGGATYEQYF
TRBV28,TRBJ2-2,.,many,TGTGCCAGCAGTTTTCTGGGAGGCTACACCGGGGAGCTGTTTTTT,CASSFLGGYTGELFF
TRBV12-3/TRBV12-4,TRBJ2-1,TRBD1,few,TGTGCCAGCAGTTTAAGGGTGACAGGGGTCTACAATGAGCAGTTCTTC,CASSLRVTGVYNEQFF
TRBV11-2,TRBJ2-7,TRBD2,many,TGTGCCAGCAGGGCGGGAGGGATCTACGAGCAGTACTTC,CASRAGGIYEQYF
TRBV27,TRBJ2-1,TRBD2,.,TGTGCCAGCCGGCCCCTAGCGGGATACGAGCAGTTCTTC,CASRPLAGYEQFF
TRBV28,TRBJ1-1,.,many,TGTGCCAGCACACGGTCGGCGAGGACTGAAGCTTTCTTT,CASTRSARTEAFF
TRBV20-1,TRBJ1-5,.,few,TGCAGTGCCTCCGTTGGCACAGATAGCAATCAGCCCCAGCATTTT,CSASVGTDSNQPQHF
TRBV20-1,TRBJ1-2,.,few,TGCAGTGCTAGAGCCGGCCCCCAAAAGACGCTAGCTAACTATGGCTACACCTTC,CSARAGPQKTLANYGYTF
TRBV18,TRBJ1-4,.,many,TGTGCCAGCTCGCGAGTCGGGAACCCAAATGAAAAACTGTTTTTT,CASSRVGNPNEKLFF
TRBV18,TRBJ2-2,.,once,TGTGCCAGCTCATCATCAGGGATCGCCGGGGAGCTGTTTTTT,CASSSSGIAGELFF
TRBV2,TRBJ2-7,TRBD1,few,TGTGCCAATCAGGGGGCGGTGGACTACGAGCAGTACTTC,CANQGAVDYEQYF
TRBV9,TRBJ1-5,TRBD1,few,TGTGCCAGCAGCGGAACAGGGGCCAGCAATCAGCCCCAGCATTTT,CASSGTGASNQPQHF
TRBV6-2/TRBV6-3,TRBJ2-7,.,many,TGTGCCAGCAGTACTAACATACCGGGACATCGGGAGCAGTACTTC,CASSTNIPGHREQYF
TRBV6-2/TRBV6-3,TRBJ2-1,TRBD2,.,TGTGCCAGCAGCATGGGCGGGAGCTCCTACAATGAGCAGTTCTTC,CASSMGGSSYNEQFF
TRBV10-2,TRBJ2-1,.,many,TGCGCCAGCAGGAGGGGACATGAACCTTGGGAGCAGTTCTTC,CASRRGHEPWEQFF
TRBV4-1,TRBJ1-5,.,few,TGCGCCAGCAGCCAAGATGCGGACAGCCTGGGCAATCAGCCCCAGCATTTT,CASSQDADSLGNQPQHF
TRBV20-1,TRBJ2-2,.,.,TGCAGTGCTAGAGTGGCGGGGAACACCGGGGAGCTGTTTTTT,CSARVAGNTGELFF
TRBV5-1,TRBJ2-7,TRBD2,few,TGCGCCAGCAGCTTGGACGGACTAGCGGGAGGCCCCTCCTACGAGCAGTACTTC,CASSLDGLAGGPSYEQYF
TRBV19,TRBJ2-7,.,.,TGTGCCAGTAGTGGAGAGGGCACAGGGTGGGAGCAGTACTTC,CASSGEGTGWEQYF
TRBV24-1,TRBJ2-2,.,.,TGTGCCACCAGTGATTTGGCCTTGGGAGGGGGCGACACCGGGGAGCTGTTTTTT,CATSDLALGGGDTGELFF
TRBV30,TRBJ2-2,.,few,TGTGCCTGGAGGAACGGGCCTAGCGCGAACACCGGGGAGCTGTTTTTT,CAWRNGPSANTGELFF
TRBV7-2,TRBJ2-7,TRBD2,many,TGTGCCAGCAGCCCTCAGACGGGAGGCAGCCACGAGCAGTACTTC,CASSPQTGGSHEQYF
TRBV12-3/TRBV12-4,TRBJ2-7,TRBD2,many,TGTGCCAGCAGTTACATACCGGGACTAGACTATTTTCGGTACGAGCAGTACTTC,CASSYIPGLDYFRYEQYF
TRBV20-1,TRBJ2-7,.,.,TGCAGTGCTCTCGGGAGCTACGACTACGAGCAGTACTTC,CSALGSYDYEQYF
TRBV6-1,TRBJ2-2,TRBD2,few,TGTGCCATAGGCGGGAGGACCGGGGAGCTGTTTTTT,CAIGGRTGELFF
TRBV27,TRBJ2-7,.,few,TGTGCCAGCAGTAATACTTTTTACGAGCAGTACTTC,CASSNTFYEQYF
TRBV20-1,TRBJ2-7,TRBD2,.,TGCAGTGCTAGAGATTTTCGACGATCACTACGCGGGAGGGTCTACGAGCAGTACTTC,CSARDFRRSLRGRVYEQYF
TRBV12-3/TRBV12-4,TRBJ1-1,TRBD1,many,TGTGCCAGCAGCCAGGGGGGGATCACTGAAGCTTTCTTT,CASSQGGITEAFF
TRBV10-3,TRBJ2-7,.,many,TGTGCCATCAGTGACCTCTACGAGCAGTACTTC,CAISDLYEQYF
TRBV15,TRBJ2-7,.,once,TGTGCCACCGGCAGAGATAGCACGGGAATTCGATACGAGCAGTACTTC,CATGRDSTGIRYEQYF
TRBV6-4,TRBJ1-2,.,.,TGTGCCAGCAGTTACTCGCGGGCACTCCATGGCTACACCTTC,CASSYSRALHGYTF
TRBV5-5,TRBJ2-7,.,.,TGTGCCAGCAGCTCGTCCCTCCGAGAGCAGTACTTC,CASSSSLREQYF
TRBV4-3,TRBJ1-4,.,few,TGCGCCAGCAGCCAAGAAATTACCTACAACGGAAAACTGTTTTTT,CASSQEITYNGKLFF
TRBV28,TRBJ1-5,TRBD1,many,TGTGCCAGCAGCCCGGGACAGGGTAGGAATCAGCCCCAGCATTTT,CASSPGQGRNQPQHF
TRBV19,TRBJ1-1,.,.,TGTGCCAGTAACTTCAGGGGCAGGACTGAAGCTTTCTTT,CASNFRGRTEAFF
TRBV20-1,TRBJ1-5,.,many,TGCAGTGCTAAACAAGATAGCAATCAGCCCCAGCATTTT,CSAKQDSNQPQHF
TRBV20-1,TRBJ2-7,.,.,TGCAGTGCTAGAGATGAAGGCCCGCTCTCCTACGAGCAGTACTTC,CSARDEGPLSYEQYF
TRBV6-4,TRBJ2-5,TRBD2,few,TGTGCCCCTGGGGGGCTAGCGGGAGCAGAGACCCAGTACTTC,CAPGGLAGAETQYF
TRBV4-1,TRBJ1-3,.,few,TGCGCCAGCAGCCAAACCCTCCAGGGCGGAAACACCATATATTTT,CASSQTLQGGNTIYF
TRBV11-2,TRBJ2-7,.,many,TGTGCCACTCACGGAGGGGCCTACGAGCAGTACTTC,CATHGGAYEQYF
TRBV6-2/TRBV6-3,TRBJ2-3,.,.,TGTGCCAAGAGACGGGGGACAGATACGCAGTATTTT,CAKRRGTDTQYF
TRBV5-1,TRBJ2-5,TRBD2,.,TGCGCCAGCAGCTTGAACAAGCGGGAGGATCTAGAGACCCAGTACTTC,CASSLNKREDLETQYF
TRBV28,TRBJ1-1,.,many,TGTGCCAGCATCGATCCTCCTGAAGCTTTCTTT,CASIDPPEAFF